This paragraph reports one TCR beta chain. Its antigen is not identified. Arm-PCR of CDR3 regions and iRepertoire HTBI primers were the basis on which TCR beta libraries were built. TCRdb reprocessed the multiplex PCR reads via MiXCR and lists one record per CDR3 protein. The sample consists of about 660,000 distinct CDR3 sequences, 25% to 35% of them appearing once. Indicated time point: persistent/refractory GD, antithyroid drugs over 5 years with positive TRAb. RNA extracted from PBMCs served as the sequencing template. Approximately 9 milliliters of peripheral blood went into EDTA tubes. The data were taken from a study of regulatory T cells in long-lasting Graves disease. Overall study findings and caveats: Sample size was small, which may have lowered accuracy. It was in persistent disease that TRBV28, TRBJ1-2 and TRBJ2-5 were favored.

The length of the CDR3 is 14 residues. The germline CDR1 and CDR2 sequences are LNHDA and SQIVND (reference sequence). V lost 1 base and J 3 bases, leaving 10 bases between the germline ends. This TCR derives from a female donor with Graves disease. Here the sequenced sample was peripheral blood mononuclear cells (PBMCs), taken when the disease was refractory, from a patient treated with antithyroid drugs. This sequence joins TRBV19 and TRBJ2-7, with D possibly TRBD1 on 6 matching bases. Here the CDR3 DNA reads TGTGCCAGTAGTATAGGGACAGTGAGCTACGAGCAGTACTTC. It codes for CASSIGTVSYEQYF. Filled out from reference TRBV19 and TRBJ2-7, the complete variable domain reads DGGITQSPKYLFRKEGQNVTLSCEQNLNHDAMYWYRQDPGQGLRLIYYSQIVNDFQKGDIAEGYSVSREKKESFPLTVTSAQKNPTAFYLCASSIGTVSYEQYFGPGTRLTVT.